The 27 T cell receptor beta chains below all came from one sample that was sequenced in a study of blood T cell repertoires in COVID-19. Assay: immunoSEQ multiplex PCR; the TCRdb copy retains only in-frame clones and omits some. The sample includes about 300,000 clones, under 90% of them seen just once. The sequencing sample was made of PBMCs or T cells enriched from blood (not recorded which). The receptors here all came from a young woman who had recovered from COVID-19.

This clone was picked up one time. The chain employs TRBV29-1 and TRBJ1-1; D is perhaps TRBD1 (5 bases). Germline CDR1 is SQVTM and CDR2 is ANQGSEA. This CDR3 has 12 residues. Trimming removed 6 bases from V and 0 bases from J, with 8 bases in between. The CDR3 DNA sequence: TGCAGCGTGAGACAGCTGAACACTGAAGCTTTCTTT. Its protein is CSVRQLNTEAFF.

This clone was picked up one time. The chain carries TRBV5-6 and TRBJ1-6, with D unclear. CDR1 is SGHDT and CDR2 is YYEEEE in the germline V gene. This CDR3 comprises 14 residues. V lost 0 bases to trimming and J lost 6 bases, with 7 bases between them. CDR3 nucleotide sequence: TGTGCCAGCAGCTTGGTCTCGGTTAATTCACCCCTCCACTTT. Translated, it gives CASSLVSVNSPLHF.

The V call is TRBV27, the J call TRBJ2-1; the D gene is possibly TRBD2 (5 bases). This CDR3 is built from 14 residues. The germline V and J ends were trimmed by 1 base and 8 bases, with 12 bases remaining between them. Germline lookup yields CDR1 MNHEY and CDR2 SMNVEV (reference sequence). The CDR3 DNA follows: TGTGCCAGCAGTTTATTCCTAGCCTTAGATGAGCAGTTCTTC. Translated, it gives CASSLFLALDEQFF.

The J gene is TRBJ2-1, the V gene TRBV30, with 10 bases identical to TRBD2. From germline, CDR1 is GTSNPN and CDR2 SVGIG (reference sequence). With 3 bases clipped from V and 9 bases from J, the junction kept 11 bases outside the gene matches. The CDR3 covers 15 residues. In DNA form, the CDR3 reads TGTGCCTGGAGGGCAGCGGGAGGGGCCCTTGGTGAGCAGTTCTTC. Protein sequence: CAWRAAGGALGEQFF.

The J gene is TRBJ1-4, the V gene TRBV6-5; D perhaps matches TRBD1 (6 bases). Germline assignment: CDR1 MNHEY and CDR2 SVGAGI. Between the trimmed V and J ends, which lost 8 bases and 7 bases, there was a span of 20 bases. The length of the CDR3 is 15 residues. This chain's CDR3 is CASARLGAGGEKLFF. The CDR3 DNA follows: TGTGCCAGCGCCCGATTGGGGGCTGGGGGTGAAAAACTGTTTTTT.

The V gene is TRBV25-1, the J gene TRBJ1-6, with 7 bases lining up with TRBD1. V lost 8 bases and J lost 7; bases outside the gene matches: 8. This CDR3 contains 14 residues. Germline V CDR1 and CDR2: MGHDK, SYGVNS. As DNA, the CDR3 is TGTGCCAGCGGGGGACAGACCGAAAATTCACCCCTCCACTTT. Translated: CASGGQTENSPLHF. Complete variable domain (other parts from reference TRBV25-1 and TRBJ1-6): EADIYQTPRYLVIGTGKKITLECSQTMGHDKMYWYQQDPGMELHLIHYSYGVNSTEKGDLSSESTVSRIRTEHFPLTLESARPSHTSQYLCASGGQTENSPLHFGNGTRLTVT.

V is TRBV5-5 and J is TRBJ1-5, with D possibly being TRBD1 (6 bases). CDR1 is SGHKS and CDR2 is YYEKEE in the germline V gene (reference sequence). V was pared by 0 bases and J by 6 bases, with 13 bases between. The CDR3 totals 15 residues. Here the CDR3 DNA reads TGTGCCAGCAGCTTGGCCGGGACAAGGGTTCAGCCCCAGCATTTT. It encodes CASSLAGTRVQPQHF.

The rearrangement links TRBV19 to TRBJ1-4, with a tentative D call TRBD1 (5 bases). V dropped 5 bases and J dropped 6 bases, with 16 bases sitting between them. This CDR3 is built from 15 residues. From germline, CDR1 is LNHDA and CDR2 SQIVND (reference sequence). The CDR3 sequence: CASSPPRQGDEKLFF. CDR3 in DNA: TGTGCCAGTAGTCCCCCGCGGCAGGGCGATGAAAAACTGTTTTTT.

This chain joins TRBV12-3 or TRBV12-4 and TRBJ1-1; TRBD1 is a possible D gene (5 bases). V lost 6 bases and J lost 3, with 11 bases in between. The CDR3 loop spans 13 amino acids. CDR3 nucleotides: TGTGCCAGCAGCCCAGGGTTTCACACTGAAGCTTTCTTT. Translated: CASSPGFHTEAFF.

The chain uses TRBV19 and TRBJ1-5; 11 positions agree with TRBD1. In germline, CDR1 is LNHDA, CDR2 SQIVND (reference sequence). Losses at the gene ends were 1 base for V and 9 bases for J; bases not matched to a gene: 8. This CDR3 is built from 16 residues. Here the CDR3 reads CASSIGTGGPVRPQHF. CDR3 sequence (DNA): TGTGCCAGTAGTATAGGGACAGGGGGCCCGGTAAGGCCCCAGCATTTT.

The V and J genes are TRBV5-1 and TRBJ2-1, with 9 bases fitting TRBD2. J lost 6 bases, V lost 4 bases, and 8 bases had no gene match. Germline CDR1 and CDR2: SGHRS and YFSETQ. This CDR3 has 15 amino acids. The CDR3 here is CASSGGAGGLNEQFF. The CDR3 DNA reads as TGCGCCAGCAGCGGGGGAGCGGGGGGCCTCAATGAGCAGTTCTTC.

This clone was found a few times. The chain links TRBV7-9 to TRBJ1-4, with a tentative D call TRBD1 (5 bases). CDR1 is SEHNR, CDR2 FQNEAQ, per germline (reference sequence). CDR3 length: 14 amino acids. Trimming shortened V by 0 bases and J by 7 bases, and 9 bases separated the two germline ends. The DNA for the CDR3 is TGTGCCAGCAGCTTAGCAGGGGAAACTGAAAAACTGTTTTTT. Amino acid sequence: CASSLAGETEKLFF. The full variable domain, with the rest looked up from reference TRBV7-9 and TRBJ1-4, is DTGVSQNPRHKITKRGQNVTFRCDPISEHNRLYWYRQTLGQGPEFLTYFQNEAQLEKSRLLSDRFSAERPKGSFSTLEIQRTEQGDSAMYLCASSLAGETEKLFFGSGTQLSVL.

In DNA form, the CDR3 reads TGTGCCAGCAGTTTTACCGGGGTTGACACCATATATTTT. Its translation is CASSFTGVDTIYF. J is TRBJ1-3 and V is TRBV12-3 or TRBV12-4; no reliable D call. This CDR3 contains 13 residues. V lost 3 bases to trimming and J lost 8 bases, with 11 bases between them.

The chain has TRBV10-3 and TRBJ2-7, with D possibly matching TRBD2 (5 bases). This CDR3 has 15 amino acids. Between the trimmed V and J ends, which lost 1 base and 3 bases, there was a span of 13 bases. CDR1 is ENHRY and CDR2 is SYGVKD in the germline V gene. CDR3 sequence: CAISEYEGKNYEQYF. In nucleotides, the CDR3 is TGTGCCATCAGTGAGTACGAGGGCAAGAACTACGAGCAGTACTTC.

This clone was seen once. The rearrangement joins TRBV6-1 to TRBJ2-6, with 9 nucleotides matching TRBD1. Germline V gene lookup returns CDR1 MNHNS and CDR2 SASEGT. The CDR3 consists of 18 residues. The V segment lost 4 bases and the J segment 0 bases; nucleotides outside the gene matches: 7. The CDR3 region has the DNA TGTGCCAGCAGTGGACCGGGACAGGGAGGCTCTGGGGCCAACGTCCTGACTTTC. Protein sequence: CASSGPGQGGSGANVLTF.

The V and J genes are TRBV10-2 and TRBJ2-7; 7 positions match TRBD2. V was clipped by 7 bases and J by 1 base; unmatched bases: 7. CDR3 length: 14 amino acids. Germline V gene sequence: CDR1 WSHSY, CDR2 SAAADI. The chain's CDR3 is CASIPSGGSYEQYF. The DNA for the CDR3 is TGCGCCAGCATACCTAGCGGTGGTTCCTACGAGCAGTACTTC.

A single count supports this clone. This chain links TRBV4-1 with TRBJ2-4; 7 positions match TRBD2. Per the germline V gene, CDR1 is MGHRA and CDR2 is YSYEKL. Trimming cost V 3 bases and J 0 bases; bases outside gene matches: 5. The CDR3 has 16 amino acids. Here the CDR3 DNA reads TGCGCCAGCAGCCAGATCGGGAGGTTAGCCAAAAACATTCAGTACTTC. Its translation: CASSQIGRLAKNIQYF.

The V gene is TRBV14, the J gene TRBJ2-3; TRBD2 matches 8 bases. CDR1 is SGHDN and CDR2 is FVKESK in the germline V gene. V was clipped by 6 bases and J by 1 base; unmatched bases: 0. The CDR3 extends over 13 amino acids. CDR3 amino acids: CASRTSGTDTQYF. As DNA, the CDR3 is TGTGCCAGCAGGACTAGCGGCACAGATACGCAGTATTTT.

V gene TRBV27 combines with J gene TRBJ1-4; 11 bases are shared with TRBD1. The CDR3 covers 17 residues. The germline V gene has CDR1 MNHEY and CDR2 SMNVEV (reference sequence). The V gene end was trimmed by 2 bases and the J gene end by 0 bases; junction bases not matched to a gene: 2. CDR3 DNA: TGTGCCAGCAGTTTACCGGGACAGGGGGCAACTAATGAAAAACTGTTTTTT. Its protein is CASSLPGQGATNEKLFF.

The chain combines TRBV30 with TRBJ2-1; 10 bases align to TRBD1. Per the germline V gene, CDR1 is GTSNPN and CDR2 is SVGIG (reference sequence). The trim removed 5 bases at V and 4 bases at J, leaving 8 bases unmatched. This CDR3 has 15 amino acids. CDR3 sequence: CAWGLGQGRYNEQFF. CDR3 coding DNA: TGTGCCTGGGGGTTGGGACAGGGGAGATACAATGAGCAGTTCTTC.

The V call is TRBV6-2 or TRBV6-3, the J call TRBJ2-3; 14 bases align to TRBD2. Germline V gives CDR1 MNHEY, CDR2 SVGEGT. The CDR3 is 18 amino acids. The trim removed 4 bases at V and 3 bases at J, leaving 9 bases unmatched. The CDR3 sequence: CASSWTPGLAGVTDTQYF. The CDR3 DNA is TGTGCCAGCAGTTGGACCCCGGGACTAGCGGGAGTAACAGATACGCAGTATTTT.

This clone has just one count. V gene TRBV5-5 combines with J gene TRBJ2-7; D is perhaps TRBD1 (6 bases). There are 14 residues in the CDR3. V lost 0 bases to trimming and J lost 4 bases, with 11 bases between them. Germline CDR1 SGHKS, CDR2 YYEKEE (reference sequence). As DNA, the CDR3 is TGTGCCAGCAGCTTGGACAGGGTGGCTTACGAGCAGTACTTC. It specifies CASSLDRVAYEQYF.

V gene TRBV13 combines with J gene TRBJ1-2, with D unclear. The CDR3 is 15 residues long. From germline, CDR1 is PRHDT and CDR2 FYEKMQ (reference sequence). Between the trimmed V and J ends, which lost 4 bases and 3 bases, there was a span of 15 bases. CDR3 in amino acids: CASSSRPVHHYGYTF. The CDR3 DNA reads TGTGCCAGCAGCTCCCGTCCAGTCCACCACTATGGCTACACCTTC.

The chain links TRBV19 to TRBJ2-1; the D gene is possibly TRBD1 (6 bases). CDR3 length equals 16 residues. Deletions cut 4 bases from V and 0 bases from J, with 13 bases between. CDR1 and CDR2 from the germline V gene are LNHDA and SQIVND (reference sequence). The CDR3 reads CASSTNRALSYNEQFF. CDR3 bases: TGTGCCAGTAGTACGAACAGGGCACTCTCCTACAATGAGCAGTTCTTC.

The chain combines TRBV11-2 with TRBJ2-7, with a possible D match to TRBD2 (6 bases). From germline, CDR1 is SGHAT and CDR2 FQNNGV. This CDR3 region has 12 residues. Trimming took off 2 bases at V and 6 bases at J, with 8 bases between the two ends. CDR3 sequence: CASSLFGSEQYF. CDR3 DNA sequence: TGTGCCAGCAGCTTATTCGGGAGCGAGCAGTACTTC.

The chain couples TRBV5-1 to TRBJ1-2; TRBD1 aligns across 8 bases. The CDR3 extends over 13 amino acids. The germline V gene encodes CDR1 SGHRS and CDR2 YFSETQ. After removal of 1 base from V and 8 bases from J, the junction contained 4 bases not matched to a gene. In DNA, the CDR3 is TGCGCCAGCAGCTTGCAGGGGGCACAGGGCTACACCTTC. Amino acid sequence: CASSLQGAQGYTF.

The CDR3 protein is CASIKRGGGETQYF. CDR3 nucleotides: TGTGCCAGCATCAAGCGGGGGGGCGGAGAGACCCAGTACTTC. V gene TRBV6-5 combines with J gene TRBJ2-5; 10 bases match TRBD2. The V and J ends lost 7 bases and 4 bases, in that order; junction bases with no gene match: 6. In germline, CDR1 is MNHEY, CDR2 SVGAGI. The CDR3 is 14 amino acids.